A single sample is the source of the 5 T cell receptor beta chains below, sequenced in a study of radiation and T cells in renal cell carcinoma. Data came from immunoSEQ multiplex PCR; TCRdb stores just in-frame clones and leaves some out. Of tens of thousands of clones listed, around 80% were seen once; the top ten hold 35% to 45%. Described time point: baseline pretreatment blood. This sample's treatment: 15 Gy SBRT to primary tumor, nephrectomy 4 weeks later. The sequencing used blood, collected from a patient whose treatment included radiotherapy and nephrectomy. The origin of the receptors is a man in his sixties with renal cell carcinoma.

The chain employs TRBV7-2 and TRBJ1-5; 7 positions agree with TRBD1. Germline CDR1 and CDR2: SGHTA and FQGNSA. The V and J ends lost 5 bases and 6 bases, in that order; junction bases with no gene match: 10. The CDR3 is 15 amino acids. CDR3 coding DNA: TGTGCCAGCAGCCCCCGTCTGACAGGGACTCAGCCCCAGCATTTT. It codes for CASSPRLTGTQPQHF.

The table lists this clone with a count of one. The chain recombines TRBV10-3 with TRBJ2-3, with a weak D call TRBD1 (7 bases). CDR1 ENHRY and CDR2 SYGVKD come from the germline V gene. This CDR3 spans 15 amino acids. Trimming stripped 9 bases from V and 3 bases from J, with 19 bases between. The CDR3 DNA reads TGTGCCATTGGGACAGTCGTTGGAGGGACAGATACGCAGTATTTT. Its protein is CAIGTVVGGTDTQYF.

This CDR3 is CASSLSKDEQYF. DNA for the CDR3: TGTGCCAGCAGCCTGTCAAAAGACGAGCAGTACTTC. V is TRBV5-5 and J is TRBJ2-7; D is unresolved. Germline V gives CDR1 SGHKS, CDR2 YYEKEE (reference sequence). The CDR3 totals 12 residues. V was pared by 4 bases and J by 5 bases, with 10 bases between.

The chain joins TRBV4-3 to TRBJ2-3; 9 nucleotides match TRBD2. Trimming at V came to 0 bases and at J to 11 bases, leaving 6 bases not matched to a gene. Germline loops: CDR1 LGHNA, CDR2 YSLEER. This CDR3 is 14 amino acids long. As DNA, the CDR3 is TGCGCCAGCAGCCAAGACCCGGGACTAGCAAGGCAGTATTTT. It yields the protein CASSQDPGLARQYF.

The rearrangement uses TRBV19 and TRBJ1-4; D might be TRBD1 (5 bases). This CDR3 contains 14 residues. Per the germline V gene, CDR1 is LNHDA and CDR2 is SQIVND (reference sequence). V gave up 4 bases and J gave up 3 bases, with 9 bases separating them. The CDR3 is CASSNGGSNEKLFF. As DNA, the CDR3 is TGTGCCAGTAGTAACGGGGGTTCTAATGAAAAACTGTTTTTT.